A single T cell receptor (beta chain) is shown here with its context. This sample was taken from a study of blood T cell repertoires in COVID-19. Original analysis: Amplification of reference gene primers was used by the study to estimate nucleated cell counts. Here immunoSEQ multiplex PCR was the method, and the copy in TCRdb shows in-frame clones only, minus some. That table supplies the V and J calls and clone size; D and trimming were determined from the DNA. The data show just under 350,000 clones, with about 86% seen just once and around 3% held by the top ten. The specimen sequenced was peripheral blood. This receptor was taken from a man aged 25 to 45 with active or convalescent COVID-19.

For the CDR3, the DNA is TGTGCCAGCAGTGGGAGACCCGGGGAGCTGTTTTTT. This encodes CASSGRPGELFF. The chain employs TRBV7-3 and TRBJ2-2, with a tentative D call TRBD2 (5 bases). The germline V and J ends were trimmed by 6 bases and 6 bases, with 8 bases remaining between them. The CDR3 extends over 12 amino acids. Germline CDR1 reads SGHTA; CDR2 reads FQGTGA.